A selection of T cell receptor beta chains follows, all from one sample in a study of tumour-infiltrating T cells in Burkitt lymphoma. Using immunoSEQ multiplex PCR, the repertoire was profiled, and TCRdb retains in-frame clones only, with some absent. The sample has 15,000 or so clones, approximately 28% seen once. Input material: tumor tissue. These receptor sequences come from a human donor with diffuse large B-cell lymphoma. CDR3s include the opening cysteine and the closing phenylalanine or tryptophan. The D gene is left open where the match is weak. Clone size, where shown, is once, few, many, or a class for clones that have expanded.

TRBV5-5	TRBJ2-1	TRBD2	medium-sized	CASSWFGLGDNEQFF	TGTGCCAGCAGCTGGTTCGGACTAGGTGACAATGAGCAGTTCTTC
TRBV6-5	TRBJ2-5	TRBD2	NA	CASSYSTGGPGETQYF	TGTGCCAGCAGTTACTCGACGGGAGGGCCTGGAGAGACCCAGTACTTC
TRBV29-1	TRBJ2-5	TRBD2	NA	CSVGTTDQGTQYF	TGCAGCGTCGGGACTACCGACCAGGGGACCCAGTACTTC
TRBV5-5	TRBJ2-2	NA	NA	CASSHSRWNTGELFF	TGTGCCAGCAGTCACTCCAGGTGGAACACCGGGGAGCTGTTTTTT
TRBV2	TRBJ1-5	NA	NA	CASSKNPGSNQPQHF	TGTGCCAGCAGTAAAAATCCGGGGAGCAATCAGCCCCAGCATTTT
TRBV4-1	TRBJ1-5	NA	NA	CASSQAGGGNQPQHF	TGCGCCAGCAGCCAAGCGGGGGGGGGAAATCAGCCCCAGCATTTT
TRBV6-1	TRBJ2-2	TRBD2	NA	CASSELSPSGRAAFTGELFF	TGTGCCAGCAGTGAACTGTCGCCTAGCGGGAGGGCCGCTTTCACCGGGGAGCTGTTTTTT
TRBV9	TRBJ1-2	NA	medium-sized	CASSPSQKNYGYTF	TGTGCCAGCAGCCCCAGCCAGAAAAACTATGGCTACACCTTC
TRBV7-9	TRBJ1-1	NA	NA	CASSAPVQINTEAFF	TGTGCCAGCAGCGCGCCTGTCCAGATTAACACTGAAGCTTTCTTT
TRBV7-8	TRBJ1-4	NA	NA	CASSFSFDRLFF	TGTGCCAGCAGCTTCTCGTTCGACAGATTGTTTTTT
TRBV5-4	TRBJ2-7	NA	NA	CASSWGRSNEQYF	TGTGCCAGCAGCTGGGGCAGGTCCAACGAGCAGTACTTC
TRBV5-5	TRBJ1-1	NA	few	CASSLERAGEAFF	TGTGCCAGCAGCCTCGAAAGGGCCGGTGAAGCTTTCTTT
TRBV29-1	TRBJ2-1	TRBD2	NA	CSVDRIAGGPYNEQFF	TGCAGCGTTGATCGTATAGCGGGAGGGCCCTACAATGAGCAGTTCTTC
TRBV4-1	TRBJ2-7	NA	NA	CASSHPGEGTYEQYF	TGCGCCAGCAGCCACCCCGGCGAGGGGACCTACGAGCAGTACTTC
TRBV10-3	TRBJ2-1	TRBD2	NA	CAISEGRGRAWNEQFF	TGTGCCATCAGTGAGGGGCGCGGGAGGGCCTGGAATGAGCAGTTCTTC
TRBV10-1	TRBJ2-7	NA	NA	CASSPGLERPYEQYF	TGCGCCAGCTCCCCCGGTTTAGAGAGGCCCTACGAGCAGTACTTC
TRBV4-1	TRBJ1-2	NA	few	CASTNSASDRPNYGYTF	TGCGCCAGCACTAATTCGGCCTCGGACAGACCTAACTATGGCTACACCTTC
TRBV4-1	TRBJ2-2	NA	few	CASSQVGGGELFF	TGCGCCAGCAGCCAAGTGGGCGGCGGGGAGCTGTTTTTT
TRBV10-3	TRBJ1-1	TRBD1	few	CAAEQGAGTEAFF	TGTGCCGCCGAACAGGGGGCTGGCACTGAAGCTTTCTTT
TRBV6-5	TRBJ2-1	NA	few	CASSYSGWEQFF	TGTGCCAGCAGTTACTCAGGCTGGGAGCAGTTCTTC
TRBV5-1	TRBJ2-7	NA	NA	CASSSSQILSEQYF	TGCGCCAGCAGCTCCTCCCAAATCCTCTCCGAGCAGTACTTC
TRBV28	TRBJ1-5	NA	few	CASNGANQPQHF	TGTGCCAGCAATGGTGCGAATCAGCCCCAGCATTTT